The clone carrying this T cell receptor beta chain was observed a few times. Its antigen is unidentified. Built from TCR beta cDNA, the libraries had unique molecular identifiers in them. TCRdb analysed the PCR reads with MiXCR anew, one entry per CDR3 protein. The sample carries hundreds of thousands of distinct CDR3 sequences, roughly 29% recorded once. The record originates from a study of post-analysis software for immune sequencing data. Study-wide findings and caveats: Roughly 5 TRBV segments occurring more often in patients than controls included TRBV5-6, TRBV5-1 and TRBV20-1.

The trim removed 5 bases at V and 0 bases at J, leaving 11 bases unmatched. The CDR3 loop spans 18 amino acids. The germline V gene has CDR1 SEHNR and CDR2 FQNEAQ (reference sequence). Specimen: blood. The TCR sequence derives from a girl under 18 with multiple sclerosis. The chain has TRBV7-9 and TRBJ2-3; 10 bases are a match to TRBD2. The CDR3 nucleotides are TGTGCCAGCAGCAGGACTAGCGGAGACCTTTCTAGCACAGATACGCAGTATTTT. It encodes CASSRTSGDLSSTDTQYF.